This passage covers 13 T cell receptor beta chains from one sample sequenced in a study of Ad26.COV2.S vaccination and SARS-CoV-2 variants. Data came from immunoSEQ multiplex PCR; TCRdb stores just in-frame clones and leaves some out. The profile shows 300,000 to 400,000 clones, 75% to 90% of them singletons. Treatment reported: some 19 received Ad26.COV2.S at low or high dose, single or two shots; about 5 received placebo; per-sample allocation not given. After the first vaccine or placebo injection, samples were drawn on day 63. Sequences were derived from peripheral blood, sampled in a trial of Ad26.COV2.S vaccine versus placebo. The receptors were gathered from a person between 18 and 65 years old who received the Ad26.COV2.S COVID-19 vaccine or a placebo.

The genes are TRBV19 and TRBJ1-6; the D gene is possibly TRBD1 (5 bases). There are 17 residues in the CDR3. Deletions cut 6 bases from V and 7 bases from J, with 22 bases between. Germline-derived CDR1 and CDR2 are LNHDA and SQIVND (reference sequence). The CDR3 DNA sequence: TGTGCCAGTAGGATTACCTCTAGACACGGGGGGAATTCACCCCTCCACTTT. Its translation is CASRITSRHGGNSPLHF.

This clone was picked up one time. J is TRBJ2-3 and V is TRBV24-1, with D unclear. Germline loops: CDR1 KGHDR, CDR2 SFDVKD. Trimming pared 4 bases from V and 4 bases from J, leaving 5 bases between. CDR3 length equals 12 residues. The CDR3 bases are TGTGCCACCAGTGAGTGGGCAGATACGCAGTATTTT. The encoded protein is CATSEWADTQYF.

This clone has a count of ten or more. The V call is TRBV27, the J call TRBJ2-1; the D gene is possibly TRBD1 (7 bases). Germline CDR1 reads MNHEY; CDR2 reads SMNVEV (reference sequence). Trimming stripped 4 bases from V and 2 bases from J, with 15 bases between. The CDR3 has 16 residues. The CDR3 DNA follows: TGTGCCAGCAGTTCAAGGGGGCGGGGAACCTACAATGAGCAGTTCTTC. It translates to CASSSRGRGTYNEQFF.

There are a few counts of this clone. The V gene is TRBV30, the J gene TRBJ1-4, with 10 bases aligning to TRBD1. V gave up 2 bases and J gave up 7 bases; unmatched junction bases: 4. CDR1 GTSNPN and CDR2 SVGIG come from the germline V gene (reference sequence). This CDR3 is 14 amino acids long. This CDR3 reads CAWSSGQGIEKLFF. The CDR3 DNA is TGTGCCTGGAGTTCGGGACAGGGGATTGAAAAACTGTTTTTT.

This clone was counted once. This chain connects TRBV19 to TRBJ2-1, with D perhaps matching TRBD2 (5 bases). The V gene lost 6 bases and the J gene lost 0 bases, with 12 bases spanning the gap. The CDR3 has 15 residues. Germline assignment: CDR1 LNHDA and CDR2 SQIVND (reference sequence). In DNA, the CDR3 is TGTGCCAGTAGCCGGGATGGGAGCTCCTACAATGAGCAGTTCTTC. This translates into CASSRDGSSYNEQFF.

The sample holds one count of this clone. The chain joins TRBV6-5 to TRBJ2-1; TRBD2 aligns across 9 bases. The junction had 5 bases not matched to a gene; V was cut back by 2 bases and J by 6 bases. This CDR3 is built from 15 residues. Germline V gives CDR1 MNHEY, CDR2 SVGAGI. CDR3 in amino acids: CASSYGGRVGNEQFF. In DNA form, the CDR3 reads TGTGCCAGCAGTTACGGCGGGAGGGTGGGCAATGAGCAGTTCTTC.

This clone was picked up a small number of times. This chain links TRBV28 with TRBJ1-3; the D is unclear. V was pared by 9 bases and J by 0 bases, with 15 bases between. Germline V gene sequence: CDR1 MDHEN, CDR2 SYDVKM. This CDR3 has 15 residues. The CDR3 reads CASNQRRPSGNTIYF. The CDR3, as DNA: TGTGCCAGTAACCAAAGGCGGCCCTCTGGAAACACCATATATTTT.

This chain joins TRBV3-1 (or the pseudogene TRBV3-2) and TRBJ1-4, with D possibly matching TRBD1 (6 bases). V was trimmed by 1 base and J by 8 bases, leaving 11 bases between them. This CDR3 contains 14 residues. Per the germline V gene, CDR1 is LGHDT and CDR2 is YNNKEL (reference sequence). As DNA, the CDR3 is TGTGCCAGCAGCCAAGCAGGGGCCGGGGAAAAACTGTTTTTT. It yields the protein CASSQAGAGEKLFF.

The chain carries TRBV5-6 and TRBJ1-3; no definite D call. Germline assignment: CDR1 SGHDT and CDR2 YYEEEE. The length of the CDR3 is 16 residues. V gave up 0 bases and J gave up 0 bases, with 10 bases separating them. CDR3 bases: TGTGCCAGCAGCTTGGGCGGCCCGCTCTCTGGAAACACCATATATTTT. Translating it yields CASSLGGPLSGNTIYF.

V usage is TRBV28 and J usage is TRBJ1-5; D not resolved. Between the trimmed V and J ends, which lost 3 bases and 2 bases, there was a span of 11 bases. The CDR3 is made up of 15 amino acids. The germline V gene has CDR1 MDHEN and CDR2 SYDVKM. CDR3 amino acids: CASSFEGSGNQPQHF. The CDR3 DNA is TGTGCCAGCAGTTTTGAAGGGAGCGGCAATCAGCCCCAGCATTTT. Full variable domain (outside the CDR3, taken from reference TRBV28 and TRBJ1-5): DVKVTQSSRYLVKRTGEKVFLECVQDMDHENMFWYRQDPGLGLRLIYFSYDVKMKEKGDIPEGYSVSREKKERFSLILESASTNQTSMYLCASSFEGSGNQPQHFGDGTRLSIL.

In the case of this clone: This CDR3 is also generated by other DNA sequences in the sample. The chain uses TRBV6-2 or TRBV6-3 and TRBJ2-1; D unresolved. The CDR3 extends over 10 amino acids. Trimming left V 6 bases short and J 5 bases short, with 2 bases between. Germline V gene lookup returns CDR1 MNHEY and CDR2 SVGEGT. CDR3 DNA sequence: TGTGCCAGCAGCGACAATGAGCAGTTCTTC. It codes for CASSDNEQFF.

The chain has TRBV6-5 and TRBJ2-7, with D perhaps matching TRBD2 (7 bases). Trimming shortened V by 0 bases and J by 2 bases, and 11 bases separated the two germline ends. Germline V gene data show CDR1 as MNHEY and CDR2 as SVGAGI. This CDR3 region has 15 residues. The CDR3 sequence: CASSYSRGAPYEQYF. CDR3 nucleotides: TGTGCCAGCAGTTACTCCCGGGGGGCCCCCTACGAGCAGTACTTC.

The genes are TRBV4-1 and TRBJ1-3; no clear D. There are 14 residues in the CDR3. The V gene's germline CDR1 is MGHRA and CDR2 YSYEKL. V was pared by 1 base and J by 0 bases, with 4 bases between. The CDR3 region is CASSQANSGNTIYF. CDR3 nucleotides: TGCGCCAGCAGCCAAGCCAACTCTGGAAACACCATATATTTT.